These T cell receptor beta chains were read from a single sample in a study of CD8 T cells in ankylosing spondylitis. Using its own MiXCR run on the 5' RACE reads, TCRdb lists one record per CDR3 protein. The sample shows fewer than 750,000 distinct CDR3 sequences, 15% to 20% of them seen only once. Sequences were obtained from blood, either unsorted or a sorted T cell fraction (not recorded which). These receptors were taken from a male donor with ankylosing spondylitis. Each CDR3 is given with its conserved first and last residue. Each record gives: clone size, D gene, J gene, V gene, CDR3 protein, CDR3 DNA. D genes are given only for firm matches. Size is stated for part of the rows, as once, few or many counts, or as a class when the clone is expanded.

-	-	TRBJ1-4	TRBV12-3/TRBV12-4	CASSTTGYSFFGKLFF	TGTGCCAGCAGTACCACCGGGTACAGTTTTTTCGGGAAACTGTTTTTT
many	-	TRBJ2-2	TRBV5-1	CASTGPPLNTGELFF	TGCGCCAGCACAGGGCCCCCTCTGAACACCGGGGAGCTGTTTTTT
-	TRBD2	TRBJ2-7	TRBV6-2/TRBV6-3	CASSYVASGASYEQYF	TGTGCCAGCAGTTACGTGGCTAGCGGAGCTTCCTACGAGCAGTACTTC
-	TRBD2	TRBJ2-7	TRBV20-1	CSAPPTSRHYEQYF	TGCAGTGCTCCCCCGACTAGCCGGCACTACGAGCAGTACTTC
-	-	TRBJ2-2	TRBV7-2	CASSPGWGTGELFF	TGTGCCAGCAGCCCAGGTTGGGGCACCGGGGAGCTGTTTTTT
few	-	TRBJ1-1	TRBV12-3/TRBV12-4	CASSLRVMNTEAFF	TGTGCCAGCAGTTTACGGGTCATGAACACTGAAGCTTTCTTT
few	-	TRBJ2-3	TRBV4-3	CASSQDRDTGTSTDTQYF	TGCGCCAGCAGCCAAGATCGGGATACCGGGACTAGCACAGATACGCAGTATTTT
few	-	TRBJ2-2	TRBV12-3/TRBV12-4	CASSLKEGGLTPGELFF	TGTGCCAGCAGTTTAAAAGAGGGGGGGCTCACCCCCGGGGAGCTGTTTTTT
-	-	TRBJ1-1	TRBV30	CAASGTKTGEAFF	TGTGCCGCATCCGGGACAAAAACCGGTGAAGCTTTCTTT
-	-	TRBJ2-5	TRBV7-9	CASSPAGGAWGETQYF	TGTGCCAGCAGCCCCGCCGGGGGCGCATGGGGAGAGACCCAGTACTTC
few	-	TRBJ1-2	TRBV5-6	CASSGRGSRLYGYTF	TGTGCCAGCAGCGGGCGGGGCTCCCGACTATATGGCTACACCTTC
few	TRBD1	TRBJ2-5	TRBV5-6	CASQNRGALQETQYF	TGTGCCAGCCAGAACAGGGGGGCACTACAAGAGACCCAGTACTTC
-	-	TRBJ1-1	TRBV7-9	CASSLSLGVEAFF	TGTGCCAGCAGCTTATCTCTGGGGGTGGAAGCTTTCTTT
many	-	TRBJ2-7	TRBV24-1	CATSDLAPGGGSPSYEQYF	TGTGCCACCAGTGATTTGGCCCCTGGGGGGGGCAGCCCCTCCTACGAGCAGTACTTC
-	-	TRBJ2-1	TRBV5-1	CASSLSQSSYNEQFF	TGCGCCAGCAGCTTGTCCCAGAGCTCCTACAATGAGCAGTTCTTC
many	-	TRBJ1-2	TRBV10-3	CAISGWTQNYGYTF	TGTGCCATCAGTGGTTGGACACAGAACTATGGCTACACCTTC
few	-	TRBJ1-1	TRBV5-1	CASSVDRPGTTEAFF	TGCGCCAGCAGCGTCGACAGACCCGGAACCACTGAAGCTTTCTTT
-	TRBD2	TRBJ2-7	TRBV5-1	CASSTSGGSSYEQYF	TGCGCCAGCAGCACTAGCGGGGGCAGCTCCTACGAGCAGTACTTC